The present entry profiles one T cell receptor (beta chain) with its context. Its antigen remains undetermined. Qualities for individual bases were not recorded, and no much larger clone is one base off. Synovial fluid effusions were drawn by aspiration from the actively inflamed joints of psoriatic arthritis patients. Memory CD8+ T cells in synovial fluid were sorted patient by patient into Tc17 (IL-17A+) cells, bulk memory cells and Tc1 (IL-17A-IFNgamma+) cells in order to compare their TCR repertoires. The Classification of Psoriatic Arthritis Study Group (CASPAR) criteria were met by the psoriatic arthritis patients. CD45RA-CD27+/- plus CD45RA+CD27- cells were sorted as bulk memory CD8+ T cells. In three patients with psoriatic arthritis, sorted CD8+ T cell subsets from synovial fluid were put through TCRbeta sequencing. Before use, synovial fluid mononuclear cells were separated with Lymphoprep and cryopreserved in liquid nitrogen. The medium used for cryopreservation was made up of around 48% fetal calf serum and approximately 10% dimethyl sulfoxide.

V lost 10 bases and J lost 3 bases; the stretch between them is 10 bases long. From a lookup of the germline V gene, CDR1 and CDR2 are SNHLY and FYNNEI. CDR3 length: 12 amino acids, cysteine to phenylalanine. The CDR3 DNA has 36 bases and is translated from base 1. After DNA extraction (Qiagen), TCRbeta V-D-J rearrangements were amplified in a bias-controlled manner and then sequenced at high throughput (immunoSEQ; Adaptive Biotech). In the paper's pipeline: The immunoSEQ Analyzer platform was used to analyze productive sequences at the sequence level. Clonality was computed as 1 minus Pielou's evenness, ranging from 0 (highly polyclonal) to 1 (monoclonal). Repertoire overlap between subsets was quantified with the Morisita index, from 0 (no similarity) to 1 (complete similarity). In TCRdb, the immuneACCESS table is reduced to in-frame sequences with V and J assigned. These tables do not hold every clone; where another copy was compared, an unresolved V gene accounts for under half, and the others remain unexplained. The V and J calls and clone size are taken from that table; D and trimming were inferred from the DNA. The sample records 2,100 or so clones, less than 75% of which are singletons. Roughly a tenth of the sample belongs to the ten largest clones.

The data were taken from a study of IL-17A CD8 T cells in psoriatic arthritis synovium. Regarding the research as a whole: The study aimed to define the phenotype, molecular profile and function of synovial IL-17A+CD8+ T cells in psoriatic arthritis pathogenesis. Broader findings and caveats from the paper: Cells were obtained from synovial fluid rather than synovial tissue, because no psoriatic arthritis synovial tissue samples were available. Only a few patients were included in the TCR sequencing, a limited sample size that the authors acknowledged. Although most synovial CD8+ subsets stayed polyclonal, some individual clones made up over 4.5% of the repertoire.

The specimen sequenced was memory CD8+ T cells from synovial fluid. The cell subset or site label here, explained by the study, means: bulk memory CD8+ T cells (CD45RA-CD27+/- and CD45RA+CD27-). The chain employs TRBV2 and TRBJ1-3, with TRBD1 perhaps the D gene, on 6 matching bases. The sequence was collected from a human donor with psoriatic arthritis. The DNA sequence is given as TGTGCCAACCAGGGGAGTGGAAACACCATATATTTT. Its translation is CANQGSGNTIYF.